These T cell receptor beta chains were read from a single sample in a study of cytomegalovirus exposure and HLA in healthy donors. TCRdb's copy holds only in-frame clones and misses some; the assay was immunoSEQ multiplex PCR. Among 150,000 to 200,000 clones listed, around 81% were seen once. The sequencing sample was made of PBMCs. These TCRs come from a man aged 25 to 40 in good health and CMV-seropositive. Both conserved end residues are part of each CDR3. Each record gives: V gene, J gene, D gene, clone size, CDR3 DNA, CDR3 protein. A D gene is named only where the DNA matches it firmly. Part of the rows lack a size; the others show once, few, many or a class for expanded clones.

TRBV13	TRBJ1-2	NA	NA	TGTGCCAGCAGCTTCCCGGACGGACACTCTAACTATGGCTACACCTTC	CASSFPDGHSNYGYTF
TRBV27	TRBJ1-5	TRBD1	NA	TGTGCCAGCACCCCCGGGACAGGGAAAAGGGGCAATCAGCCCCAGCATTTT	CASTPGTGKRGNQPQHF
TRBV29-1	TRBJ1-2	TRBD1	NA	TGCAGCGTTGAAAGCCGGGACAGGGGGCGAGCTAACTATGGCTACACCTTC	CSVESRDRGRANYGYTF
TRBV30	TRBJ2-1	TRBD1	once	TGTGCCTGGAACAGGGGCCCCTACAATGAGCAGTTCTTC	CAWNRGPYNEQFF
TRBV29-1	TRBJ2-7	TRBD2	NA	TGCAGCGTTGCGCTAGCGGAGGACTACGAGCAGTACTTC	CSVALAEDYEQYF
TRBV6-5	TRBJ2-1	NA	NA	TGTGCCAGCAGTTACGGGGGGGCAAATTACAATGAGCAGTTCTTC	CASSYGGANYNEQFF
TRBV5-1	TRBJ1-1	NA	NA	TGCGCCAGCAGCTTCGGGGGGGCCACTGAAGCTTTCTTT	CASSFGGATEAFF
TRBV19	TRBJ2-5	NA	once	TGTGCCAGTCGACGGGGAGTTCAAGAGACCCAGTACTTC	CASRRGVQETQYF
TRBV18	TRBJ1-4	TRBD1	once	TGTGCCAGCTCACCACAGCGTGCGGACAGGTCTGAAAAACTGTTTTTT	CASSPQRADRSEKLFF
TRBV4-1	TRBJ2-5	TRBD1	NA	TGCGCCAGCAGCCCGGGACAGCGTCAAGAGACCCAGTACTTC	CASSPGQRQETQYF
TRBV27	TRBJ2-7	NA	many	TGTGCCAGCAGTTTACGCAGGGAAGCTTACGAGCAGTACTTC	CASSLRREAYEQYF
TRBV4-3	TRBJ1-2	NA	many	TGCGCCAGCAGCCAAGCCTCAGGGTATGGCTACACCTTC	CASSQASGYGYTF
TRBV28	TRBJ2-7	NA	NA	TGTGCCAGCAGTTTAGGGCCCGGCTACGAGCAGTACTTC	CASSLGPGYEQYF
TRBV7-9	TRBJ2-5	NA	NA	TGTGCCAGCAGCCTATGGGAAAGGGATGGACAAGAGTACTTC	CASSLWERDGQEYF
TRBV9	TRBJ2-2	TRBD2	NA	TGTGCCAGCAGCGTAGGATCGCGGGGGGCGAACACCGGGGAGCTGTTTTTT	CASSVGSRGANTGELFF
TRBV5-4	TRBJ2-5	TRBD2	NA	TGTGCCAGCAGCCTGGGACTAGCGGGCAAAGAGACCCAGTACTTC	CASSLGLAGKETQYF
TRBV11-2	TRBJ1-5	NA	NA	TGTGCCAGCAGCTTAACCTCACAGGGCCAGCCCCAGCATTTT	CASSLTSQGQPQHF
TRBV6-5	TRBJ2-5	NA	NA	TGTGCCAGCAGTTACCTACTCAAAGAGACCCAGTACTTC	CASSYLLKETQYF
TRBV19	TRBJ1-1	TRBD1	NA	TGTGCCAGTAGTATCTCGACAGGGGCCAGTCCTGTTGGAGAAGCTTTCTTT	CASSISTGASPVGEAFF
TRBV5-6	TRBJ1-1	NA	NA	TGTGCCAGCAGCCCAGTCTTTGGGAACACTGAAGCTTTCTTT	CASSPVFGNTEAFF
TRBV2	TRBJ1-1	NA	NA	TGTGCCAGCAGTGATAGCTTCGGTGCGATGAACACTGAAGCTTTCTTT	CASSDSFGAMNTEAFF
TRBV5-5	TRBJ1-5	NA	NA	TGTGCCAGCAGCTTAGCGGGGCATCAGCCCCAGCATTTT	CASSLAGHQPQHF
TRBV9	TRBJ2-1	NA	NA	TGTGCCAGCAGCGTGGAGGCCGCAGGGGCGTACAATGAGCAGTTCTTC	CASSVEAAGAYNEQFF
TRBV7-9	TRBJ2-2	NA	NA	TGTGCCAGCAGCTCGAGCTCGGGGTTCGACACCGGGGAGCTGTTTTTT	CASSSSSGFDTGELFF
TRBV7-9	TRBJ1-1	NA	NA	TGTGCCAGCAGCTTAGTGACCGGGATAATGAACACTGAAGCTTTCTTT	CASSLVTGIMNTEAFF
TRBV11-2	TRBJ2-3	TRBD2	NA	TGTGCCAGCAGCTTAGATGGGGGGGGAATCACAGATACGCAGTATTTT	CASSLDGGGITDTQYF
TRBV5-1	TRBJ2-5	NA	NA	TGCGCCAGCAGCGCGGGACAGACCCAAGAGACCCAGTACTTC	CASSAGQTQETQYF
TRBV4-3	TRBJ1-1	TRBD1	NA	TGCGCCAGCAGCCAAGATCGGACAGGGGCGAACACTGAAGCTTTCTTT	CASSQDRTGANTEAFF
TRBV28	TRBJ1-1	NA	few	TGTGCCAGCAGTCCCCGGAGAAACACTGAAGCTTTCTTT	CASSPRRNTEAFF
TRBV7-2	TRBJ2-1	NA	NA	TGTGCCAGCAGCTTAGGGAAACAGGTATACAATGAGCAGTTCTTC	CASSLGKQVYNEQFF
TRBV5-1	TRBJ2-6	NA	NA	TGCGCCAGCAGCACAGTTTCTGGGGCCAACGTCCTGACTTTC	CASSTVSGANVLTF
TRBV19	TRBJ1-2	TRBD1	NA	TGTGCCAGCCTATTGGGACAGGGGATGTTTGGCTACACCTTC	CASLLGQGMFGYTF
TRBV29-1	TRBJ2-2	TRBD1	NA	TGCAGCGTCGACAGGGGGAACACCGGGGAGCTGTTTTTT	CSVDRGNTGELFF
TRBV19	TRBJ2-3	TRBD2	NA	TGTGCCAGTAGTATACCCCGGGGGGGGTCTCGCGATACGCAGTATTTT	CASSIPRGGSRDTQYF
TRBV7-9	TRBJ2-1	NA	NA	TGTGCCAGCAGCTTAGGATATGCGGATGAGCAGTTCTTC	CASSLGYADEQFF
TRBV9	TRBJ1-1	NA	NA	TGTGCCAGCAGCCCCCCGACAGACCACACTGAAGCTTTCTTT	CASSPPTDHTEAFF
TRBV6-1	TRBJ1-3	NA	NA	TGTGCCAGCAGTGAAGCGTGGGGCTACTCTGGAAACACCATATATTTT	CASSEAWGYSGNTIYF
TRBV11-2	TRBJ1-1	TRBD1	NA	TGTGCCAGCAGCCCCCCTGGGACAGGTAACACTGAAGCTTTCTTT	CASSPPGTGNTEAFF
TRBV7-2	TRBJ1-2	NA	NA	TGTGCCAGCAGCTTAGGGTCAGGAAAGGCTTATGGCTACACCTTC	CASSLGSGKAYGYTF
TRBV5-1	TRBJ2-1	TRBD2	NA	TGCGCCAGCAGCTTGAAGGCTAGCGGGGGGAATGAGCAGTTCTTC	CASSLKASGGNEQFF
TRBV18	TRBJ2-3	NA	once	TGTGCCAGCTCACCCGCGGGATCAAACCGAGTGTGGCAGTATTTT	CASSPAGSNRVWQYF
TRBV7-2	TRBJ2-3	TRBD1	NA	TGTGCCAGCAGCTTATCGACAGGGGAGGTAGGGACGCAGTATTTT	CASSLSTGEVGTQYF
TRBV7-6	TRBJ2-7	NA	NA	TGTGCCAGCAGCTTAGATCTAGGTAACGAGCAGTACTTC	CASSLDLGNEQYF
TRBV2	TRBJ2-1	NA	once	TGTGCCAGCAGTCAGGCAGTAATTAACAATGAGCAGTTCTTC	CASSQAVINNEQFF
TRBV7-9	TRBJ2-5	NA	once	TGTGCCAGCAGCTTAGGCAGGGATACCGTATTGGGGACCCAGTACTTC	CASSLGRDTVLGTQYF
TRBV19	TRBJ1-2	TRBD1	NA	TGTGCCAGTAGTCCAAAAGCGGACAGGGGGTTTGGCTACACCTTC	CASSPKADRGFGYTF
TRBV4-3	TRBJ1-3	NA	NA	TGCGCCAGCAGCCTTAGTTTTAGCTCTGGAAACACCATATATTTT	CASSLSFSSGNTIYF
TRBV13	TRBJ2-1	NA	once	TGTGCCAGCAGCTTAAGAGGGTACAATGAGCAGTTCTTC	CASSLRGYNEQFF
TRBV7-7	TRBJ2-2	TRBD2	NA	TGTGCTAGCAGCGGACTAGCGGGGGGAACCGGGGAGCTGTTTTTT	CASSGLAGGTGELFF
TRBV19	TRBJ1-3	TRBD1	NA	TGTGCCAGTAGACTGACTCAGGGGGCTGGAAACACCATATATTTT	CASRLTQGAGNTIYF
TRBV4-1	TRBJ2-1	TRBD1	NA	TGCGCCAGCAGCCCGACAGGGAGAGGGACCTACAATGAGCAGTTCTTC	CASSPTGRGTYNEQFF
TRBV6-5	TRBJ2-7	NA	few	TGTGCCAGCAGTCGGCAGGGTTACGAGCAGTACTTC	CASSRQGYEQYF
TRBV11-3	TRBJ2-1	TRBD1	NA	TGTGCCAGCAGCTTGACAGGGGACTACAATGAGCAGTTCTTC	CASSLTGDYNEQFF